This T cell receptor beta chain is drawn from a study of Graves' ophthalmopathy and Graves' hyperthyroidism. Study details: The collection of peripheral blood took place at initial diagnosis, before any treatment.

CDR1 is SGHTA and CDR2 is FQGNSA in the germline V gene. The ends were cut back, 1 base at V and 7 bases at J, with 16 bases in the middle. This CDR3 region has 15 residues. Uncontrolled infections, other autoimmune diseases, pregnancy or lactation barred patients from enrollment. Amplified material comprised TCR beta CDR3 regions derived from RNA transcripts. First-round RT-PCR with HTBI primers preceded a second-round multiplex PCR. TCRdb processed the multiplex PCR reads anew with MiXCR; each CDR3 protein has one entry. The sample records approximately 330,000 distinct CDR3 sequences, roughly a sixth being singletons. At least ten counts were recorded for this clonotype.

The TCR comes from an adult man with Graves' ophthalmopathy. The V call is TRBV7-2, the J call TRBJ2-5; D possibly corresponds to TRBD2 (7 bases). The sample consisted of peripheral blood. The DNA of the CDR3 is TGTGCCAGCAGCTTAGGGGGGGGCGCAGGGCGGACCCAGTACTTC. The encoded protein is CASSLGGGAGRTQYF.